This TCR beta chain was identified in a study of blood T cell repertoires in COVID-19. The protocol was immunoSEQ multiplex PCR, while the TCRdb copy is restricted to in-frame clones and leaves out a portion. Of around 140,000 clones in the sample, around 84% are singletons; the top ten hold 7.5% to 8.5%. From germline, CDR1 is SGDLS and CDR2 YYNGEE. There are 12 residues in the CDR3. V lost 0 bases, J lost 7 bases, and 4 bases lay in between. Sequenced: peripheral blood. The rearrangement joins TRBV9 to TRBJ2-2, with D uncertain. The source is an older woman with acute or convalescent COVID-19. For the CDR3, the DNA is TGTGCCAGCAGCGTAGCCAGCGGGGAGCTGTTTTTT. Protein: CASSVASGELFF.